These T cell receptor beta chains were read from a single sample in a study of graft-versus-host responses after intestinal transplantation. These TCRs are of unknown antigen specificity. TCRdb's table, derived via immunoSEQ multiplex PCR, lists solely in-frame clones and lacks some. The sample lists tens of thousands of clones; around 89% were seen once. Sequencing used unstimulated CD8+ T cells sorted from spleen or lymph node cells, obtained before intestinal transplant. The source is a human donor who received an intestinal transplant. CDR3s include the opening cysteine and the closing phenylalanine or tryptophan. The D gene is left open where the match is weak. Expanded clones get a size class; other rows say once, few or many, or leave the size out.

CDR3 DNA: TGTGCCAGCGGGGCAACACGCAATGAAAAACTGTTTTTT; CDR3 protein: CASGATRNEKLFF; clone size: .; V gene: TRBV2; D gene: .; J gene: TRBJ1-4
CDR3 DNA: TGTGCCAGCAGTGAATACGGAGCGGGTGAGCAGTTCTTC; CDR3 protein: CASSEYGAGEQFF; clone size: .; V gene: TRBV25-1; D gene: .; J gene: TRBJ2-1
CDR3 DNA: TGTGCCAGCACCCCGGGACAGGGTGGCCACGAGCAGTACTTC; CDR3 protein: CASTPGQGGHEQYF; clone size: few; V gene: TRBV6-1; D gene: TRBD1; J gene: TRBJ2-7
CDR3 DNA: TGTGCCAGCAGCGTAAGGGAGTCCGTAGATACGCAGTATTTT; CDR3 protein: CASSVRESVDTQYF; clone size: few; V gene: TRBV9; D gene: .; J gene: TRBJ2-3
CDR3 DNA: TGTGCCAGCAGCGGCCCCAGAGGGGGGGGGCCGGGGGAGACCCAGTACTTC; CDR3 protein: CASSGPRGGGPGETQYF; clone size: .; V gene: TRBV9; D gene: .; J gene: TRBJ2-5
CDR3 DNA: TGCGCCAGCAGCCCCCAGGATCTCACTGAAGCTTTCTTT; CDR3 protein: CASSPQDLTEAFF; clone size: .; V gene: TRBV5-1; D gene: .; J gene: TRBJ1-1
CDR3 DNA: TGTGCCAGCTCACCACGGAGGGTAACCTCTGGAAACACCATATATTTT; CDR3 protein: CASSPRRVTSGNTIYF; clone size: few; V gene: TRBV18; D gene: .; J gene: TRBJ1-3
CDR3 DNA: TGTTCACTCGTACGAGAGGGCACTGAAGCTTTCTTT; CDR3 protein: CSLVREGTEAFF; clone size: .; V gene: TRBV6-1; D gene: .; J gene: TRBJ1-1
CDR3 DNA: TGTGCCAGCAGTTGGGGGCAGGGCCACGAGCAGTACTTC; CDR3 protein: CASSWGQGHEQYF; clone size: .; V gene: TRBV6-1; D gene: .; J gene: TRBJ2-7
CDR3 DNA: TGCGCCAGCAGCCAAGCTGAGGGTACAGGGGCCAACGTCCTGACTTTC; CDR3 protein: CASSQAEGTGANVLTF; clone size: .; V gene: TRBV4-1; D gene: .; J gene: TRBJ2-6
CDR3 DNA: TGTGCCACCAGCAGACGCCTAGGACAGGGGGCTGGTGGGGCCAACGTCCTGACTTTC; CDR3 protein: CATSRRLGQGAGGANVLTF; clone size: .; V gene: TRBV15; D gene: TRBD1; J gene: TRBJ2-6
CDR3 DNA: TGTGCCAGCAACAATGGCAGGGGGAACGCCAATGAGCAGTTCTTC; CDR3 protein: CASNNGRGNANEQFF; clone size: .; V gene: TRBV5-6; D gene: TRBD1; J gene: TRBJ2-1
CDR3 DNA: TGTGCCAGCAGCTTAGGGGCAGGCCCAGAATATGGCTACACCTTC; CDR3 protein: CASSLGAGPEYGYTF; clone size: .; V gene: TRBV11-2; D gene: .; J gene: TRBJ1-2
CDR3 DNA: TGTGCCAGCAGTTTACTAGGAGAAGCCAACGTCCTGACTTTC; CDR3 protein: CASSLLGEANVLTF; clone size: few; V gene: TRBV28; D gene: .; J gene: TRBJ2-6
CDR3 DNA: TGTGCCAGCAGGGCACAGGGTTGGCCTGAAGCTTTCTTT; CDR3 protein: CASRAQGWPEAFF; clone size: once; V gene: TRBV28; D gene: .; J gene: TRBJ1-1
CDR3 DNA: TGTGCCAGCAGTGAAGCAACAGGCCAGGTAGTGATCTACGAGCAGTACTTC; CDR3 protein: CASSEATGQVVIYEQYF; clone size: many; V gene: TRBV6-1; D gene: .; J gene: TRBJ2-7
CDR3 DNA: TGTGCCAGCAGTGAAGAATGGGAGGGGAACTACGAGCAGTACTTC; CDR3 protein: CASSEEWEGNYEQYF; clone size: .; V gene: TRBV6-1; D gene: TRBD2; J gene: TRBJ2-7
CDR3 DNA: TGCGCCAGCAGTCGAAATCAGGGGTCTAGCGAGCAGTACTTC; CDR3 protein: CASSRNQGSSEQYF; clone size: .; V gene: TRBV4-1; D gene: .; J gene: TRBJ2-7
CDR3 DNA: TGTGCCAGCAGCCTCGGACAGGGAGAGACCCAGTACTTC; CDR3 protein: CASSLGQGETQYF; clone size: .; V gene: TRBV27; D gene: TRBD1; J gene: TRBJ2-5
CDR3 DNA: TGTGCCAGTAGGGTGGCACCTTTTAGCAATCAGCCCCAGCATTTT; CDR3 protein: CASRVAPFSNQPQHF; clone size: .; V gene: TRBV19; D gene: .; J gene: TRBJ1-5
CDR3 DNA: TGTGCCAGCAGCGCCTACTTACAGGGTGTGAACACTGAAGCTTTCTTT; CDR3 protein: CASSAYLQGVNTEAFF; clone size: .; V gene: TRBV9; D gene: .; J gene: TRBJ1-1
CDR3 DNA: TGTGCCAGCAGCTTGGCCAGGGGCTATGGCTACACCTTC; CDR3 protein: CASSLARGYGYTF; clone size: once; V gene: TRBV5-5; D gene: .; J gene: TRBJ1-2
CDR3 DNA: TGTGCCAGCAGCGAACTGGACAGGATGGAGACCCAGTACTTC; CDR3 protein: CASSELDRMETQYF; clone size: .; V gene: TRBV9; D gene: TRBD1; J gene: TRBJ2-5
CDR3 DNA: TGTGCCAGCAGTGATCGGGCGGGGGGCCTAGGTGAGCAGTTCTTC; CDR3 protein: CASSDRAGGLGEQFF; clone size: once; V gene: TRBV2; D gene: TRBD2; J gene: TRBJ2-1
CDR3 DNA: TGTGCCAGCAGCTCCTACCTGGACAGGGGGAGCTACGAGCAGTACTTC; CDR3 protein: CASSSYLDRGSYEQYF; clone size: .; V gene: TRBV7-8; D gene: TRBD1; J gene: TRBJ2-7
CDR3 DNA: TGCGCCAGCAGCCAAATAGAGCGGTTCACCGGGGAGCTGTTTTTT; CDR3 protein: CASSQIERFTGELFF; clone size: .; V gene: TRBV10-2; D gene: .; J gene: TRBJ2-2
CDR3 DNA: TGCGCCAGCAGCCAGCCTAGTGTTTCCTACGAGCAGTACTTC; CDR3 protein: CASSQPSVSYEQYF; clone size: .; V gene: TRBV4-1; D gene: .; J gene: TRBJ2-7
CDR3 DNA: TGTGCCAGCAGTTTACCCCGGACAGCCTCCTACGAGCAGTACTTC; CDR3 protein: CASSLPRTASYEQYF; clone size: .; V gene: TRBV28; D gene: .; J gene: TRBJ2-7
CDR3 DNA: TGTGCCAGCAGCTTAGGGGGGGCAAGCTCCTACGAGCAGTACTTC; CDR3 protein: CASSLGGASSYEQYF; clone size: .; V gene: TRBV5-6; D gene: .; J gene: TRBJ2-7
CDR3 DNA: TGTGCCTGGGAACCGGGACAGGGGGCGTCAGAGCAGTACTTC; CDR3 protein: CAWEPGQGASEQYF; clone size: .; V gene: TRBV30; D gene: TRBD1; J gene: TRBJ2-7
CDR3 DNA: TGTGCCAGCAGCTTCGATCGACAGGGGGCCAGCTACACCTTC; CDR3 protein: CASSFDRQGASYTF; clone size: .; V gene: TRBV7-2; D gene: TRBD1; J gene: TRBJ1-2
CDR3 DNA: TGCGCCAGCAGCTTGGAACTAGCGAGGGAGACCCAGTACTTC; CDR3 protein: CASSLELARETQYF; clone size: .; V gene: TRBV5-1; D gene: TRBD2; J gene: TRBJ2-5
CDR3 DNA: TGTGCCAGCGGAGCGTGGACCGGCCGGGACTCTGCCTACGAGCAGTACTTC; CDR3 protein: CASGAWTGRDSAYEQYF; clone size: .; V gene: TRBV28; D gene: .; J gene: TRBJ2-7